Listed below are T cell receptor beta chains from one sample, sequenced in a study of T cells after yellow fever vaccination. A single record per CDR3 protein comes from TCRdb applying MiXCR to the 5' RACE reads. Of 550,000 or so distinct CDR3 sequences in the sample, 19% were seen once. This specimen was PBMCs, taken 15 days after the yellow fever booster vaccination. The receptors shown here come from a man aged 30-40 years who received the YFV17D yellow fever vaccine. Both conserved end residues are part of each CDR3. Each record gives: J gene, V gene, D gene, clone size, CDR3 protein, CDR3 DNA. D genes are given only for firm matches. The size field is filled for only some rows; it gives once, few, many or a size class.

TRBJ2-5 TRBV29-1 TRBD1 NA CSVLPRTGRETQYF TGCAGCGTTCTCCCCCGGACAGGGAGAGAGACCCAGTACTTC
TRBJ1-3 TRBV4-3 NA few CASSQPSGRGNTIYF TGCGCCAGCAGCCAACCCTCAGGTCGTGGAAACACCATATATTTT
TRBJ2-2 TRBV29-1 NA NA CSARAVSNTGELFF TGCAGCGCCCGGGCCGTAAGCAACACCGGGGAGCTGTTTTTT
TRBJ2-3 TRBV12-3/TRBV12-4 NA few CASSTRRGSVRGDTQYF TGTGCCAGCAGTACCAGGAGGGGGAGCGTTAGGGGAGATACGCAGTATTTT
TRBJ2-7 TRBV9 NA NA CASSVGWGSSYEQYF TGTGCCAGCAGCGTAGGATGGGGAAGCTCCTACGAGCAGTACTTC
TRBJ1-1 TRBV20-1 TRBD1 few CSACPGGWTEAFF TGCAGTGCTTGCCCAGGGGGCTGGACTGAAGCTTTCTTT
TRBJ2-7 TRBV7-2 NA NA CASSLLGGLNHYEQYF TGTGCCAGCAGCTTACTCGGCGGCTTGAACCACTACGAGCAGTACTTC
TRBJ2-2 TRBV12-3/TRBV12-4 NA NA CASSFWERNTGELFF TGTGCCAGCAGTTTTTGGGAGAGGAACACCGGGGAGCTGTTTTTT
TRBJ2-2 TRBV5-1 TRBD1 NA CASSLRDRRPGELFF TGCGCCAGCAGCCTTCGGGACAGGAGACCCGGGGAGCTGTTTTTT
TRBJ2-2 TRBV20-1 NA NA CSAGVSGVNTGELFF TGCAGTGCTGGAGTCAGCGGAGTAAACACCGGGGAGCTGTTTTTT
TRBJ2-3 TRBV13 NA NA CASSSLRSSTDTQYF TGTGCCAGCAGCTCCCTTCGTTCCTCAACAGATACGCAGTATTTT
TRBJ2-7 TRBV5-1 NA few CASSLSGLSEQYF TGCGCCAGCAGCTTATCCGGGCTCTCTGAGCAGTACTTC
TRBJ1-3 TRBV20-1 NA NA CSARAGVRNTIYF TGCAGTGCTAGAGCTGGAGTCCGAAACACCATATATTTT
TRBJ2-1 TRBV20-1 TRBD1 NA CSARRGQQLPKQFF TGCAGTGCTAGAAGGGGGCAACAGCTCCCTAAGCAGTTCTTC
TRBJ2-5 TRBV23-1 TRBD2 NA CASSPSKTSGSPETQYF TGCGCCAGCAGTCCCTCTAAGACTAGCGGGAGCCCAGAGACCCAGTACTTC
TRBJ1-1 TRBV7-2 TRBD1 NA CASSPVGTGAQAFF TGTGCCAGCAGCCCGGTGGGGACAGGGGCGCAAGCTTTCTTT
TRBJ1-2 TRBV29-1 TRBD1 few CSGGTGAGYTF TGCAGCGGGGGGACAGGGGCCGGCTACACCTTC
TRBJ2-1 TRBV27 TRBD1 NA CANGTGWAKYNEQFF TGTGCCAACGGGACAGGGTGGGCAAAATACAATGAGCAGTTCTTC
TRBJ2-5 TRBV12-3/TRBV12-4 TRBD2 few CASIGTSGSKETQYF TGTGCCAGCATTGGGACTAGCGGGAGTAAGGAGACCCAGTACTTC
TRBJ2-2 TRBV3-1 TRBD2 once CASSQVSGRVTGELFF TGTGCCAGCAGCCAGGTTAGCGGGAGAGTCACCGGGGAGCTGTTTTTT
TRBJ2-7 TRBV20-1 NA few CKVKRDSYEQYF TGCAAGGTTAAGCGCGACTCCTACGAGCAGTACTTC
TRBJ1-1 TRBV6-1 TRBD1 NA CASSNTGVTEAFF TGTGCCAGCAGCAACACAGGGGTCACTGAAGCTTTCTTT
TRBJ2-3 TRBV28 TRBD2 NA CASRRTSVPDTQYF TGTGCCAGCAGAAGGACTAGCGTCCCAGATACGCAGTATTTT
TRBJ2-1 TRBV14 NA many CASSQGNNEQFF TGTGCCAGCAGCCAAGGGAACAATGAGCAGTTCTTC
TRBJ2-1 TRBV12-3/TRBV12-4 TRBD1 few CASSLEASRGNEQFF TGTGCCAGCAGTTTAGAGGCTAGCAGGGGGAATGAGCAGTTCTTC
TRBJ2-1 TRBV11-2 NA NA CASSSVRRVEQFF TGTGCCAGCAGCTCAGTGAGGAGGGTTGAGCAGTTCTTC
TRBJ2-1 TRBV7-2 TRBD2 NA CASSFLAGRYNEQFF TGTGCCAGCAGCTTTTTAGCGGGTCGCTACAATGAGCAGTTCTTC
TRBJ2-1 TRBV5-1 NA NA CASSFGGSGTAHNEQFF TGCGCCAGCAGCTTCGGAGGCTCGGGGACTGCACACAATGAGCAGTTCTTC
TRBJ2-3 TRBV28 NA NA CASSSGLDLTDTQYF TGTGCCAGCAGTAGCGGGTTAGACCTCACAGATACGCAGTATTTT
TRBJ2-7 TRBV12-3/TRBV12-4 NA NA CASSLGQTTSTEQYF TGTGCCAGCAGTTTAGGACAGACCACTTCCACCGAGCAGTACTTC
TRBJ1-1 TRBV20-1 NA NA CSPREGTNTEAFF TGCAGCCCGCGGGAGGGGACGAACACTGAAGCTTTCTTT
TRBJ2-5 TRBV27 NA few CASSFQGSVPQYF TGTGCCAGCAGTTTCCAGGGCTCCGTGCCCCAGTACTTC
TRBJ2-1 TRBV25-1 TRBD1 few CASSRRGPGEQFF TGTGCCAGCAGTCGTAGGGGGCCGGGTGAGCAGTTCTTC
TRBJ2-3 TRBV11-2 NA NA CASSGDQRRVMSDTQYF TGTGCCAGCAGCGGAGACCAGAGGAGGGTAATGTCAGATACGCAGTATTTT
TRBJ2-7 TRBV10-3 NA once CAIKRADPPYEQYF TGTGCCATCAAGCGGGCAGACCCTCCCTACGAGCAGTACTTC
TRBJ2-1 TRBV5-1 NA few CASSLKSGSNEQFF TGCGCCAGCAGCTTGAAGTCTGGTAGCAATGAGCAGTTCTTC
TRBJ2-7 TRBV10-3 TRBD2 NA CAIRTSGTGEQYF TGTGCCATCAGGACTAGCGGGACCGGAGAGCAGTACTTC
TRBJ2-2 TRBV12-3/TRBV12-4 NA few CASRPLARELFF TGTGCCAGCAGGCCTCTAGCGAGGGAGCTGTTTTTT
TRBJ2-1 TRBV7-2 NA few CASSLGLVNEQFF TGTGCCAGCAGCTTAGGACTAGTCAATGAGCAGTTCTTC
TRBJ2-1 TRBV7-9 TRBD2 NA CASMRPSGRSYNEQFF TGTGCCAGCATGCGTCCTAGCGGTCGCTCCTACAATGAGCAGTTCTTC